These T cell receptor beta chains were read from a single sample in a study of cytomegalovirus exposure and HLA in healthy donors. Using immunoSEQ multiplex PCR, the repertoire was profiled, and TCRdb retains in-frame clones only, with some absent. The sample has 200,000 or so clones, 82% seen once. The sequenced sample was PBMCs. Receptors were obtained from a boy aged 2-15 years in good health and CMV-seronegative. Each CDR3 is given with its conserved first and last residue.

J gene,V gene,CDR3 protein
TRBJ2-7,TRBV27,CASSIGTNYEQYF
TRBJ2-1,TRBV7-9,CASSLIGLAGGNEQFF
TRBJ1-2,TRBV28,CASSPSGQGDYGYTF
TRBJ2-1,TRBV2,CASSLLAGGSYNEQFF
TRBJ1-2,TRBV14,CASSRDRGTVHGYTF
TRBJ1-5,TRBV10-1,CASSYGQGISNQPQHF
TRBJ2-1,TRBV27,CASSPTVRTSGEIYNEQFF
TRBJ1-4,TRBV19,CASKVEEKLFF
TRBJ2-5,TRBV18,CASSPGGPVRGTQYF
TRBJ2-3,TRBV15,CATSLPTGRGDTDTQYF
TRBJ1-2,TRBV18,CASSLTTRQDYGYTF
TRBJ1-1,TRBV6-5,CASSRGGNTEAFF
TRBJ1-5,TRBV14,CASSQDGTGDSNQPQHF
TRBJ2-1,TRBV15,CATSRDVPRDEQFF
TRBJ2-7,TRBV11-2,CASSLGTEGYEQYF
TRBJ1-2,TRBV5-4,CASSVPGGLGGYTF
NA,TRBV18,CASSPLRQNTYEQYF
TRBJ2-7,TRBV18,CASSQIVEQYF
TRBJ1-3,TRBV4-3,CASSQDRGNSGNTIYF
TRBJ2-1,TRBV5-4,CASSQTSGPYNEQFF
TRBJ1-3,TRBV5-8,CASSLRGSGNTIYF
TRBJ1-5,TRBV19,CASSMWAVGNSNQPQHF
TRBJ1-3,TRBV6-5,CASSYSGASRNTIYF
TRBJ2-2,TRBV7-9,CASSRLTQGDTGELFF
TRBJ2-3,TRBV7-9,CASCMGQVGADTQYF
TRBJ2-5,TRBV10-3,CAITRETQYF
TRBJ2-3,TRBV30,CASNLRTSPDTQYF
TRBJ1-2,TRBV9,CASSPGGGAGGYTF
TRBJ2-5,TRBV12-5,CASGLVPRGETQYF
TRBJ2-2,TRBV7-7,CASSLVGVPGELFF
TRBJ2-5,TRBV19,CASKGGGAPYETQYF
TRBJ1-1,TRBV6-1,CARTHNRGQTEAFF
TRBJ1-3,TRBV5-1,CASSSTGYSGNTIYF
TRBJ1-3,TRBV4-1,CASSQERNTIYF
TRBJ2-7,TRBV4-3,CASSQGRQGHEQYF
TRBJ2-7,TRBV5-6,CASSSWTGPLGEQYF
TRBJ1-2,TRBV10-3,CAIARTGGDYGYTF
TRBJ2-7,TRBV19,CARETSGVPYEQYF
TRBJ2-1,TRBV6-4,CASSDSAGGKYSCSYNEQFF
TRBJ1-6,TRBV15,CATSGDQGTNSPLHF
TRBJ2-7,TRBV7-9,CASTLTGRNEQYF
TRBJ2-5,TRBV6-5,CASKGGEGETQYF
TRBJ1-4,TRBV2,CASSFDTYSNEKLFF
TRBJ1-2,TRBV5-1,CASSPSDSRVYTF
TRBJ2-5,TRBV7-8,CASSLDQGWLQETQYF
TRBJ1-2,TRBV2,CARVQGTNYGYTF
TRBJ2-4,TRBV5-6,CASSSQGAGDIQYF
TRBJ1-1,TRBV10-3,CAISPGQGRANTEAFF
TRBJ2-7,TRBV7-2,CASSLDEGAGDEQYF
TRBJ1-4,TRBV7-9,CASSPGQGVEKLFF
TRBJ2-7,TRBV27,CASSSLYSQEVGEQYF
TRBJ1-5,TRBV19,CASSLDRSFNQPQHF
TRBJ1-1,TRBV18,CASSPQGLLVTEAFF
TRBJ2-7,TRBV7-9,CASSSGTGDSYEQYF
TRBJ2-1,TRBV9,CASSPGRVSGGASYNEQFF
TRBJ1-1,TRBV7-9,CSSRRTFSGNTEAFF
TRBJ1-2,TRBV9,CASSVEGRGDDYGYTF
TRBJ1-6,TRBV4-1,CASSQVWGQPLHF
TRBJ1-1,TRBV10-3,CAISESRGVIAFF